The 32 T cell receptor beta chains listed next were all sequenced from one sample in a study of Graves' ophthalmopathy and Graves' hyperthyroidism. Scientists amplified the TCR beta CDR3 regions from RNA transcripts. The first-round RT-PCR employed HTBI primers together with the Qiagen OneStep RT-PCR kit. A multiplex PCR was then performed as the second round. TCRdb reprocessed the multiplex PCR reads with MiXCR, giving one entry per CDR3 protein. The data show about 400,000 distinct CDR3 sequences, with 15% to 20% seen just once and roughly 1.6% held by the top ten. The sample taken for sequencing was peripheral blood. These receptors originate from a woman under 30 with Graves' ophthalmopathy.

This clonotype was seen many times. In nucleotides, the CDR3 is TGCGCCAGCAGCCAAGTACCTACAGACACCTACGAGCAGTACTTC. This translates into CASSQVPTDTYEQYF. The V gene is TRBV4-1, the J gene TRBJ2-7; D is undetermined. V was pared by 1 base and J by 2 bases, with 12 bases between. CDR1 MGHRA and CDR2 YSYEKL come from the germline V gene. The CDR3 spans 15 residues.

V usage is TRBV6-1 and J usage is TRBJ2-5; 8 nucleotides line up with TRBD1. Germline values: CDR1 MNHNS, CDR2 SASEGT. V lost 6 bases to trimming and J lost 5 bases; unmatched junction nucleotides: 11. The CDR3 has 15 residues. CDR3 loop: CASRGVRTGRETQYF. The CDR3 DNA is TGTGCCAGCAGGGGGGTTCGGACAGGGCGGGAGACCCAGTACTTC.

There are many counts of this clonotype. This chain joins TRBV5-6 and TRBJ2-7, with 9 bases matching TRBD2. CDR1 and CDR2 from the germline V gene are SGHDT and YYEEEE. Trimming removed 3 bases from V and 6 bases from J; junction bases left unmatched: 7. This CDR3 has 14 amino acids. CDR3 region: CASSYGTSLSEQYF. The CDR3 nucleotides are TGTGCCAGCAGCTACGGGACTAGCCTTTCCGAGCAGTACTTC.

This clonotype occurred many times. V and J are TRBV5-1 and TRBJ1-3; possibly TRBD1 for D (5 bases). This CDR3 contains 14 residues. Germline CDR1 and CDR2: SGHRS and YFSETQ. V was cut by 2 bases and J by 4 bases, with 10 bases left in between. CDR3 nucleotide sequence: TGCGCCAGCAGCTTCGGACAAGGCGGAAACACCATATATTTT. Its translation is CASSFGQGGNTIYF.

The J gene is TRBJ1-2, the V gene TRBV7-8; perhaps TRBD1 as D (5 bases). V lost 5 bases, J lost 4 bases, and 14 bases lay in between. Germline assignment: CDR1 SGHVS and CDR2 FQNEAQ. This CDR3 spans 14 amino acids. The CDR3 sequence: CASSLRGDFYGYTF. CDR3 DNA: TGTGCCAGCAGCCTCAGAGGGGACTTCTATGGCTACACCTTC.

The rearrangement links TRBV6-2 or TRBV6-3 to TRBJ2-4; the D gene could be TRBD1 or TRBD2 (5 bases each). The CDR3 runs 16 residues. V was clipped by 5 bases and J by 1 base, with 15 bases between them. The germline V gene has CDR1 MNHEY and CDR2 SVGEGT. DNA for the CDR3: TGTGCCAGCAGTCGGGGCCCCGAGGGGGCCAAAAACATTCAGTACTTC. This sequence encodes CASSRGPEGAKNIQYF.

The chain links TRBV7-9 to TRBJ2-5; D is perhaps TRBD2 (5 bases). V gave up 1 base and J gave up 10 bases, with 7 bases separating them. The CDR3 consists of 11 residues. Germline V gene sequence: CDR1 SEHNR, CDR2 FQNEAQ (reference sequence). DNA of the CDR3: TGTGCCAGCAGCTTAGATGCGGGCCAGTACTTC. Translation: CASSLDAGQYF. Based on the CDR3 plus reference TRBV7-9 and TRBJ2-5, the full variable domain is DTGVSQNPRHKITKRGQNVTFRCDPISEHNRLYWYRQTLGQGPEFLTYFQNEAQLEKSRLLSDRFSAERPKGSFSTLEIQRTEQGDSAMYLCASSLDAGQYFGPGTRLLVL.

The chain recombines TRBV12-3 or TRBV12-4 with TRBJ1-1; no reliable D call. The CDR3 runs 13 residues. With 3 bases removed from V and 9 bases from J, the gap between germline ends came to 14 bases. This CDR3 is CASSLDPQIKAFF. For the CDR3, the DNA is TGTGCCAGCAGTTTGGACCCCCAAATTAAAGCTTTCTTT.

This clonotype was observed at least ten times. This chain links TRBV28 with TRBJ1-2; 8 bases map to TRBD1. This CDR3 spans 14 amino acids. The V gene's germline CDR1 is MDHEN and CDR2 SYDVKM. The junction had 4 bases not matched to a gene; V was cut back by 4 bases and J by 3 bases. The CDR3 bases are TGTGCCAGCAGTTCCCCAGGGGGCGACTATGGCTACACCTTC. Translation gives CASSSPGGDYGYTF.

This clonotype was counted at least ten times. This rearrangement joins TRBV28 to TRBJ1-1, with TRBD1 matching over 7 bases. This CDR3 contains 15 residues. Trimming removed 4 bases from V and 6 bases from J; junction bases left unmatched: 11. The germline V gene encodes CDR1 MDHEN and CDR2 SYDVKM. The CDR3, as DNA: TGTGCCAGCAGTTGGCAGGGGGGACGGGGGTCTGAAGCTTTCTTT. Translation gives CASSWQGGRGSEAFF.

This clonotype occurred many times. The genes are TRBV6-1 and TRBJ2-7, with D tentatively TRBD1 (6 bases). Germline lookup yields CDR1 MNHNS and CDR2 SASEGT. The CDR3 extends over 13 amino acids. CDR3 region: CVISGATRTEQYF. CDR3 bases: TGTGTTATTTCAGGGGCGACCAGGACCGAGCAGTACTTC.

The chain employs TRBV11-2 and TRBJ1-1; D unclear. Germline V gives CDR1 SGHAT, CDR2 FQNNGV. The CDR3 contains 14 residues. V dropped 4 bases and J dropped 5 bases, with 14 bases sitting between them. The CDR3 DNA reads TGTGCCAGCAGCTCCCTACCCCTGGGGACTGAAGCTTTCTTT. It translates to CASSSLPLGTEAFF. Looking up the rest from reference TRBV11-2 and TRBJ1-1 gives the full variable domain: EAGVAQSPRYKIIEKRQSVAFWCNPISGHATLYWYQQILGQGPKLLIQFQNNGVVDDSQLPKDRFSAERLKGVDSTLKIQPAKLEDSAVYLCASSSLPLGTEAFFGQGTRLTVV.

The chain links TRBV28 to TRBJ1-5; 8 bases fit TRBD1. J was trimmed by 7 bases and V by 5 bases; bases with no gene match: 7. Germline CDR1 reads MDHEN; CDR2 reads SYDVKM. The length of the CDR3 is 14 residues. As DNA, the CDR3 is TGTGCCAGCAGTCTTCGGGCAGGGGGCCAGCCCCAGCATTTT. Protein: CASSLRAGGQPQHF.

This clonotype has at least ten counts. The chain employs TRBV12-3 or TRBV12-4 and TRBJ2-2, with 7 bases identical to TRBD2. Losses at the gene ends were 3 bases for V and 6 bases for J; bases not matched to a gene: 13. The CDR3 loop spans 17 amino acids. CDR3 region: CASSLVKLAGVPGELFF. The CDR3 DNA is TGTGCCAGCAGTTTGGTCAAGTTGGCGGGAGTTCCCGGGGAGCTGTTTTTT.

This clonotype was counted ten times or more. The chain uses TRBV12-3 or TRBV12-4 and TRBJ2-2, with TRBD2 matching 9 bases. The CDR3 totals 17 residues. V lost 3 bases to trimming and J lost 0 bases; unmatched junction nucleotides: 5. The CDR3 here is CASSFVAGAPNTGELFF. Written as DNA, the CDR3 is TGTGCCAGCAGTTTCGTAGCGGGGGCCCCGAACACCGGGGAGCTGTTTTTT.

The sample holds many counts of this clonotype. The CDR3 region is CASKSVSGANVLTF. In DNA form, the CDR3 reads TGTGCCAGCAAATCAGTCTCTGGGGCCAACGTCCTGACTTTC. The chain employs TRBV27 and TRBJ2-6; no definite D call. Germline V lookup: CDR1 MNHEY, CDR2 SMNVEV (reference sequence). V gave up 7 bases and J gave up 0 bases, with 7 bases separating them. This CDR3 has 14 amino acids.

The rearrangement joins TRBV28 to TRBJ2-7; TRBD1 is a possible D gene (5 bases). The germline gives CDR1 MDHEN, CDR2 SYDVKM. Trimming removed 3 bases from V and 2 bases from J, with 11 bases in between. The length of the CDR3 is 14 residues. The DNA of the CDR3 is TGTGCCAGCAGTTTGAGACAGTTGCCCTACGAGCAGTACTTC. This translates into CASSLRQLPYEQYF.

This clonotype was counted ten times or more. This chain uses TRBV6-1 with TRBJ1-6; D is uncertain. The CDR3 is made up of 16 amino acids. V lost 6 bases and J 2 bases, leaving 14 bases between the germline ends. CDR1 and CDR2 (germline): MNHNS, SASEGT. This chain's CDR3 is CASRNQVGTYNSPLHF. The CDR3 DNA sequence: TGTGCCAGCAGAAACCAAGTAGGGACCTATAATTCACCCCTCCACTTT.

This clonotype was recorded many times. This sequence joins TRBV6-5 and TRBJ2-7; D ambiguous. Germline lookup yields CDR1 MNHEY and CDR2 SVGAGI. This CDR3 is built from 17 residues. With 11 bases removed from V and 2 bases from J, the gap between germline ends came to 28 bases. CDR3 nucleotides: TGTGCCGGAAGTTCGATTTCTGCGCGGTCCTCCGCCTACGAGCAGTACTTC. It encodes CAGSSISARSSAYEQYF.

There are many counts of this clonotype. The rearrangement joins TRBV30 to TRBJ2-7, with D possibly being TRBD2 (6 bases). This CDR3 region has 13 residues. Trimming left V 0 bases short and J 3 bases short, with 9 bases between. Germline CDR1 is GTSNPN and CDR2 is SVGIG (reference sequence). The CDR3 here is CAWSVTGDYEQYF. DNA of the CDR3: TGTGCCTGGAGTGTAACGGGGGACTACGAGCAGTACTTC. Drawing the rest from reference TRBV30 and TRBJ2-7, the complete variable domain is SQTIHQWPATLVQPVGSPLSLECTVEGTSNPNLYWYRQAAGRGLQLLFYSVGIGQISSEVPQNLSASRPQDRQFILSSKKLLLSDSGFYLCAWSVTGDYEQYFGPGTRLTVT.

In this sample, this clonotype turned up many times. The chain employs TRBV6-5 and TRBJ2-7; the D gene is possibly TRBD2 (6 bases). The germline gives CDR1 MNHEY, CDR2 SVGAGI. This CDR3 comprises 15 residues. V lost 0 bases to trimming and J lost 9 bases, with 18 bases between them. The chain's CDR3 is CASSYSPGLGSRQYF. The CDR3, as DNA: TGTGCCAGCAGTTACTCCCCGGGACTGGGCTCTCGGCAGTACTTC.

This clonotype has a count of ten or more. J is TRBJ1-1 and V is TRBV30; no firm D call. This CDR3 contains 13 residues. Germline values: CDR1 GTSNPN, CDR2 SVGIG (reference sequence). V was clipped by 0 bases and J by 8 bases, with 13 bases between them. The CDR3 loop reads CAWSVGLSAEAFF. CDR3 coding DNA: TGTGCCTGGAGTGTGGGCCTATCTGCAGAAGCTTTCTTT.

This clonotype was counted at least ten times. The V and J genes are TRBV6-1 and TRBJ2-2; D is uncertain. The germline CDR1 and CDR2 sequences are MNHNS and SASEGT. The V end was cut by 3 bases, the J end by 8 bases, with 25 bases between. This CDR3 comprises 18 residues. The CDR3 coding sequence is TGTGCCAGCAGTGAGGCCAGTCCCAAAGTTGTACACTTAGGGGAGCTGTTTTTT. The encoded protein is CASSEASPKVVHLGELFF.

This clonotype occurred many times. The chain is built from TRBV5-1 and TRBJ2-4; TRBD1 aligns across 10 bases. The CDR3 loop spans 15 amino acids. In germline, CDR1 is SGHRS, CDR2 YFSETQ. V was clipped by 4 bases and J by 3 bases; unmatched bases: 4. The CDR3 protein is CASSVGTGDKNIQYF. CDR3 bases: TGCGCCAGCAGCGTCGGGACAGGGGACAAAAACATTCAGTACTTC.

This clonotype was seen at least ten times. This sequence joins TRBV5-1 and TRBJ1-1; no firm D call. CDR3 length equals 17 residues. Looked up from germline, CDR1 is SGHRS and CDR2 is YFSETQ. V dropped 4 bases and J dropped 1 base, with 20 bases sitting between them. The chain's CDR3 is CASSVIRSRTANTEAFF. The CDR3 DNA reads as TGCGCCAGCAGCGTGATAAGGTCTCGAACGGCGAACACTGAAGCTTTCTTT.

This clonotype occurred many times. CDR3 in DNA: TGTGCCAGCAGTTACCGGACGGAACAGGGTTATTGGGAGCAGTACTTC. Translated: CASSYRTEQGYWEQYF. J is TRBJ2-7 and V is TRBV6-5, with D maybe TRBD1 (6 bases). This CDR3 spans 16 amino acids. The V gene's germline CDR1 is MNHEY and CDR2 SVGAGI. The ends were cut back, 2 bases at V and 7 bases at J, with 21 bases in the middle.

The table lists this clonotype with many counts. The V call is TRBV11-2, the J call TRBJ2-4; TRBD1 might be the D (6 bases). The CDR3 length is 14 residues. Germline V gives CDR1 SGHAT, CDR2 FQNNGV. Trimming took 5 bases from V and 6 from J, leaving 14 bases between them. The CDR3 reads CASSPSGTPNIQYF. In nucleotides, the CDR3 is TGTGCCAGCAGCCCATCCGGGACACCAAACATTCAGTACTTC.

The CDR3 here is CSASGRRAETQYF. DNA of the CDR3: TGCAGTGCTAGCGGGAGGCGTGCGGAGACCCAGTACTTC. The V call is TRBV20-1, the J call TRBJ2-5; 7 bases are shared with TRBD2. CDR3 length: 13 residues. V lost 3 bases, J lost 5 bases, and 6 bases stayed unmatched. From germline, CDR1 is DFQATT and CDR2 SNEGSKA (reference sequence).

In this sample, this clonotype turned up many times. The rearrangement links TRBV7-2 to TRBJ1-2; 9 bases fit TRBD1. Germline CDR1 SGHTA, CDR2 FQGNSA. CDR3 length equals 14 residues. Trimming removed 3 bases from V and 3 bases from J; junction bases left unmatched: 2. The CDR3 loop reads CASSLGQGHYGYTF. The CDR3 DNA is TGTGCCAGCAGCTTGGGACAGGGACACTATGGCTACACCTTC.

This clonotype occurred many times. V usage is TRBV27 and J usage is TRBJ1-3, with a possible D match to TRBD1 (5 bases). Trimming pared 3 bases from V and 4 bases from J, leaving 10 bases between. This CDR3 spans 14 amino acids. Germline-derived CDR1 and CDR2 are MNHEY and SMNVEV (reference sequence). The CDR3 nucleotides are TGTGCCAGCAGTTTGCAGGGATGGGGAAACACCATATATTTT. Translated: CASSLQGWGNTIYF.

This clonotype was seen many times. An end of the junction differs from the germline gene, which may be a read error. This chain connects TRBV9 to TRBJ2-2; TRBD2 matches 9 bases. This CDR3 region has 16 residues. Germline loops: CDR1 SGDLS, CDR2 YYNGEE. The CDR3 region is CASSVLASGETGELFF. CDR3 sequence (DNA): TGTGCCAGCAGCGTACTTGCTAGCGGGGAGACCGGAGAGCTGTTTTTT.

Ten or more counts support this clonotype. The genes are TRBV7-8 and TRBJ1-2; no clear D gene. CDR1 is SGHVS and CDR2 is FQNEAQ in the germline V gene. The CDR3 is 12 residues long. V was shortened by 1 base and J by 5 bases, with 5 bases between the two germline ends. The CDR3 loop reads CASSLDGYGYTF. Here the CDR3 DNA reads TGTGCCAGCAGCTTAGATGGGTATGGCTACACCTTC.